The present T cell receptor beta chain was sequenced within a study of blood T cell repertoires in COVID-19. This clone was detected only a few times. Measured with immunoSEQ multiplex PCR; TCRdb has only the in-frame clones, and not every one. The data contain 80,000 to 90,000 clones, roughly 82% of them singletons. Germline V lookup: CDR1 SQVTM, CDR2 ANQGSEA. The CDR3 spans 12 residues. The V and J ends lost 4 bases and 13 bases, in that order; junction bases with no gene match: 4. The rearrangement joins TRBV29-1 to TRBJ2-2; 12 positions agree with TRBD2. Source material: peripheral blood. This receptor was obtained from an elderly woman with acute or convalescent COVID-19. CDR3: CSVGTSGKGLFF. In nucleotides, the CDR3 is TGCAGCGTTGGGACTAGCGGGAAGGGGCTGTTTTTT.